Given below is one T cell receptor (beta chain) in context. Its antigen remains unidentified. A read error may produce the germline difference seen at one junction end. Library preparation used 5' RACE. The sequencing machine was an Illumina HiSeq 2500. A second PCR of roughly 7 to 11 cycles was performed with a sample-barcoded 5' primer and a J-beta primer mix. A template-switch 5' adaptor carrying 12 random nucleotides introduced a unique molecular identifier onto each TCR beta cDNA molecule. At least 3 million CDR3-containing paired-end reads were obtained from each sample. First-strand cDNA was synthesized from all RNA with the Mint cDNA synthesis kit, primed by a TRBC-specific oligonucleotide. After uracil-DNA glycosylase treatment, a first 18-cycle PCR used universal primers M1SS and BC2_uni_R on all cDNA. The authors' analysis ran thus. Each sample was normalized by randomly selecting 1 million high-quality reads, each carrying a distinct molecular identifier. Instead of being binned into consensus sequences, reads with shared molecular identifiers were discarded. CDR3 identification, clonotype clustering and error correction used MiTCR with a Q25 quality threshold and the strictest error-elimination algorithm. A nonparametric unseen species model with Euler transformation was used to estimate a lower bound on total TCR beta diversity. TCRdb redid the processing of the public reads, applying fastp at Q25 and MiXCR, and retained in-frame beta chains. Rows with a matching CDR3 protein are joined into one entry that keeps the most common DNA and genes. What appears here as the V and J calls and clone size reflects TCRdb's work, not the paper's. The sample contains roughly 2 million distinct CDR3 sequences, 49% of them found a single time. Less than 2.5% of the sample is held by the ten biggest clonotypes.

According to the germline V gene, CDR1 reads SGHAT and CDR2 reads FQNNGV. The CDR3 spans 15 residues, from the cysteine through the phenylalanine. Here the CDR3 DNA is all that survives: 45 bases in frame from base 1. The record originates from a study of blood T cells in healthy people across ages (dated by TCRdb to between 2015 and 2016). Background for the entire study: Template switching captured roughly one uniquely barcoded TCR beta cDNA molecule per two T cells in model experiments. To track age-related changes in TCR beta repertoire diversity, the study relied on deep sequencing normalized with unique cDNA molecular identifiers. Donors were grouped into four age groups: young (average 16 years), middle-aged (39), aged (roughly 62) and long-lived (roughly 80). To avoid experimental bias, donors of different ages were distributed randomly across sequencing lanes. The study analyzed two additional independent replicas of 1 million unique cDNA reads from the same blood draw for two donors, one aged 18 to 30 and one aged 80 or older. General study outcomes and caveats: Estimates of total diversity from one million sequenced T cells were regarded as lower bounds and underestimates. The long-lived group showed more naive CD4+ T cells, fewer expanded clones and increased TCR diversity than the aged group, suggesting age selection. The percentage of naive T cells measured by flow cytometry correlated strongly with observed TCR beta diversity. Since profiling was done on bulk unsorted PBMCs, naive and antigen-experienced compartments could not be conclusively compared. As age increased, observed TCR beta diversity per million T cells dropped in a roughly linear way, and a significant reduction was already evident by age about 40. The CMV infection status of donors was not known, potentially confounding age-related changes in expanded clonotypes.

The 39 donors, aged roughly 6 to 90 years, were systemically healthy Caucasian individuals from Russia. Roughly 10 milliliters of peripheral blood were drawn from each donor into EDTA-treated Vacutainer tubes. Ficoll-Paque density-gradient centrifugation was used to isolate PBMCs, with at least 7 million per sample. Total RNA was extracted from PBMCs with Trizol reagent, with at least 6 micrograms obtained per sample. Naive CD45RAhigh/CD27high T cell percentages were measured by flow cytometry on a PBMC aliquot from every donor. The chain is assembled from TRBV11-2 and TRBJ1-2; TRBD1 aligns with 7 central bases. The sequence derives from a woman in her 40s in good health. Sequencing used blood. The CDR3 reads as follows: CACRKGVGTDYGYTF. The bases are TGTGCCTGCAGGAAGGGGGTCGGGACAGACTATGGCTACACCTTC.